The subject of this entry is one TCR beta chain. 13 Jbeta primers and 60 Vbeta primers were used for the PCR. Method: immunoSEQ multiplex PCR; TCRdb's copy keeps in-frame clones and lacks some. The sample consists of some 130,000 clones, around four fifths of them appearing once. This sample was included in a study of cytomegalovirus exposure and HLA in healthy donors. The CDR3 loop spans 15 amino acids. Germline lookup yields CDR1 MNHEY and CDR2 SVGAGI. The junction had 10 bases not matched to a gene; V was cut back by 4 bases and J by 8 bases. The gene calls are TRBV6-5 and TRBJ1-2; 10 nucleotides agree with TRBD1. The sequenced sample consisted of PBMCs. This clonotype was obtained from a boy aged 5-17 years in good health and CMV-seronegative. The CDR3 loop is CASSSPRDRGSGYTF. The CDR3 nucleotides read TGTGCCAGCAGTTCCCCTCGGGACAGGGGATCCGGCTACACCTTC.